The TCR beta chain described here comes from a study of blood T cell repertoires in COVID-19. Study as a whole: Collection of acute and convalescent COVID-19 samples took place in the United States, Italy and Spain. PBMCs, B-cell-depleted T cells, or T cells were the source of the cDNA or gDNA that made up the material.

Trimming took off 4 bases at V and 4 bases at J, with 7 bases between the two ends. CDR3 length: 12 amino acids. Germline CDR1 reads SNHLY; CDR2 reads FYNNEI. As processed by the authors: Amplification of reference gene primers was used by the study to estimate nucleated cell counts. Data came from immunoSEQ multiplex PCR; TCRdb stores just in-frame clones and leaves some out. V and J calls and clone size are those listed in that table; D and trimming were worked out from the DNA. The sample holds tens of thousands of clones, under 80% seen once. This TCR was recovered from a human donor with acute or convalescent COVID-19. The donor label of this sample is uncertain. The chain links TRBV2 to TRBJ1-2, with D maybe TRBD1 (5 bases). The sample consisted of peripheral blood. The CDR3 DNA reads TGTGCCAGCAGTGGGACAAGCTATGGCTACACCTTC. Protein product: CASSGTSYGYTF.